This T cell receptor (beta chain) derives from a study of cytomegalovirus exposure and HLA in healthy donors. The germline gives CDR1 MNHNS, CDR2 SASEGT. The CDR3 length is 15 residues. Trimming removed 3 bases from V and 8 bases from J; junction bases left unmatched: 9. Despite likely unrecorded immune exposures, the donors were nominally healthy at the time of sampling. 13 Jbeta primers and 60 Vbeta primers were used for the PCR. The protocol was immunoSEQ multiplex PCR, while the TCRdb copy is restricted to in-frame clones and leaves out a portion. The data show fewer than 200,000 clones, around 67% seen once.

This sequence was found in a woman between 18 and 30 years old in good health and CMV-seropositive. The chain recombines TRBV6-1 with TRBJ1-2; TRBD1 matches 10 bases. Source material: PBMCs. The CDR3 DNA follows: TGTGCCAGCAGTGACGTGGGACAGGGGATAGAGGGCTACACCTTC. Amino acid sequence: CASSDVGQGIEGYTF.